This T cell receptor (beta chain) originates from a study of cytomegalovirus exposure and HLA in healthy donors. Study-wide points: CMV antigen specificity of three CMV-associated chains was confirmed in vitro.

Profiling relied on immunoSEQ multiplex PCR, and the TCRdb table lists in-frame clones only, not all of them. The sample holds under 60,000 clones; just over 85% are singletons and the top ten take about 6.7%. A remark on this clone: Its antigen remains unknown.

Sequenced sample: PBMCs. This TCR came from a woman between 25 and 40 years old in good health and CMV-seronegative.

The CDR3, as DNA: TGTGCCAGCAGCCCCGGGACAGGTCACAATGAGCAGTTCTTC. Translation: CASSPGTGHNEQFF. The chain recombines TRBV7-2 with TRBJ2-1; 8 bases align to TRBD1. CDR1 and CDR2 from the germline V gene are SGHTA and FQGNSA. The CDR3 spans 14 residues. J was trimmed by 5 bases and V by 5 bases; bases with no gene match: 5.